This T cell receptor (beta chain) was obtained from a study of T cell responses to AZD1222 COVID-19 vaccine. Regarding the study as a whole: A rise in Spike-specific TCR breadth and depth followed two AZD1222 doses. The donor group comprised mostly white British people and more females; the analysis possibly underestimated clonal diversity. Per reports, nearly half of all spike-specific TCRs target regions that are unmutated in variants.

Trimming cost V 4 bases and J 2 bases; bases outside gene matches: 12. CDR3 length: 17 amino acids. Germline loops: CDR1 SGHDT, CDR2 YYEEEE. Assay used: immunoSEQ multiplex PCR; TCRdb lists only in-frame clones, some missing. There are 180,000 or so clones in the sample; approximately 93% occur only once, and around 4.3% lies in the top ten. With respect to this clone: The antigen is unknown.

V gene TRBV5-6 combines with J gene TRBJ1-5; TRBD1 matches 7 bases. The receptor comes from an adult in good health. Sequenced material: peripheral blood, taken on day 0 of AZD1222 vaccination. Written as DNA, the CDR3 is TGTGCCAGCAGCCTTGGATCAGGGGGGAGTCGCAATCAGCCCCAGCATTTT. As protein: CASSLGSGGSRNQPQHF.